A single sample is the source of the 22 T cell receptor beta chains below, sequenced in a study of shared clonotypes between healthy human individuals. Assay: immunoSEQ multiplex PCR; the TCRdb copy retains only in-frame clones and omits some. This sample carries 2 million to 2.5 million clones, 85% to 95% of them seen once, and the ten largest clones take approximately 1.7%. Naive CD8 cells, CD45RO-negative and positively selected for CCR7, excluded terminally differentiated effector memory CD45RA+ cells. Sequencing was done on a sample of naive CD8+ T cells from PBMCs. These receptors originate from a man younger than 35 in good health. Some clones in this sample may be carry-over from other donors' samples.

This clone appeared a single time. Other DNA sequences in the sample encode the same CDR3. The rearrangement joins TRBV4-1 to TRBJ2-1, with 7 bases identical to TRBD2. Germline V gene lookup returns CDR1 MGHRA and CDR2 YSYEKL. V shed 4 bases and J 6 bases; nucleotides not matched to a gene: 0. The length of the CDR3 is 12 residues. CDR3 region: CASSRGGNEQFF. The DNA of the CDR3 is TGCGCCAGCAGCCGGGGGGGCAATGAGCAGTTCTTC.

CDR3 in amino acids: CASSPTPKKTHQPHYEQYF. In DNA form, the CDR3 reads TGCGCCAGCAGCCCGACACCCAAGAAAACCCACCAGCCCCACTACGAGCAGTACTTC. This chain uses TRBV5-1 with TRBJ2-7; D is uncertain. Germline V gene sequence: CDR1 SGHRS, CDR2 YFSETQ. CDR3 length: 19 residues. V was shortened by 4 bases and J by 3 bases, with 29 bases between the two germline ends.

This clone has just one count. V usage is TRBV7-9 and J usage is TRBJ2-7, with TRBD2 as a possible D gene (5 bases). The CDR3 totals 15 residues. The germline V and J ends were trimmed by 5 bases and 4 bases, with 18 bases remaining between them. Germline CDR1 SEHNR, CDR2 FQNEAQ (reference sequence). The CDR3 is CASSDGLHLGYEQYF. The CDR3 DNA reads TGTGCCAGCAGCGACGGACTTCATTTGGGGTACGAGCAGTACTTC.

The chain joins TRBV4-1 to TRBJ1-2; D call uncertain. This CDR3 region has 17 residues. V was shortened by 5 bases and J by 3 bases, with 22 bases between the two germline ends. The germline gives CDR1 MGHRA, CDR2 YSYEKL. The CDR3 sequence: CASSSPLDWELDYGYTF. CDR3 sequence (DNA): TGCGCCAGCAGCTCACCCCTTGACTGGGAGTTGGACTATGGCTACACCTTC.

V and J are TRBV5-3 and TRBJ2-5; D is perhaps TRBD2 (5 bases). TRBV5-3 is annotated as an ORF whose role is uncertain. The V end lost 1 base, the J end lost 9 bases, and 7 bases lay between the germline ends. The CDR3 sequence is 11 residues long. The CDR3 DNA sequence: TGTGCCAGAAGCTTGTTGGAGGCCCAGTACTTC. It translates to CARSLLEAQYF.

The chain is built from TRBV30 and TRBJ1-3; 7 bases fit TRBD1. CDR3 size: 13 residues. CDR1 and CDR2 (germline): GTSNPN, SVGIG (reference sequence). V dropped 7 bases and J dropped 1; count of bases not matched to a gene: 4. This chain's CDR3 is CALQGISGNTIYF. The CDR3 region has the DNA TGTGCCTTACAGGGGATTTCTGGAAACACCATATATTTT.

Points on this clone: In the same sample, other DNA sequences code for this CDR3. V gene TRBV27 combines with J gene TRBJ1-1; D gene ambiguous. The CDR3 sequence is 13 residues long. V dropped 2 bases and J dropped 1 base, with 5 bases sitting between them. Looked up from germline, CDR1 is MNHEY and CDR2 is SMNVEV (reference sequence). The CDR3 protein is CASSLGTNTEAFF. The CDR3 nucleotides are TGTGCCAGCAGTTTAGGAACGAACACTGAAGCTTTCTTT.

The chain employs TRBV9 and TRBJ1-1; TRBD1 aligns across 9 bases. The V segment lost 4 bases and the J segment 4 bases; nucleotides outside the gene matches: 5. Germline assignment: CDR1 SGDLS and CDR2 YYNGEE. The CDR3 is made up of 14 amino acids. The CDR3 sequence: CASSWTGVGTEAFF. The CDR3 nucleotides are TGTGCCAGCAGCTGGACAGGGGTAGGCACTGAAGCTTTCTTT.

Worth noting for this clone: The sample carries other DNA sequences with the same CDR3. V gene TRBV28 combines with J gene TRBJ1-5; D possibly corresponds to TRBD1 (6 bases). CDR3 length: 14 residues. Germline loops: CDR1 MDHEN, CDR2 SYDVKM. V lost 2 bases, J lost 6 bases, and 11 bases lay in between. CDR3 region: CASSLRGRGQPQHF. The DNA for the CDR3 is TGTGCCAGCAGTTTAAGGGGGAGGGGTCAGCCCCAGCATTTT.

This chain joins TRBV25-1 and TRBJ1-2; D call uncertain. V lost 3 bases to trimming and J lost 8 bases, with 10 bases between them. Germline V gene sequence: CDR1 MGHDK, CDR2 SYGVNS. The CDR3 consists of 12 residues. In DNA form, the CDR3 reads TGTGCCAGCAGTGATTCGGGGTGGGGCTACACCTTC. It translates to CASSDSGWGYTF.

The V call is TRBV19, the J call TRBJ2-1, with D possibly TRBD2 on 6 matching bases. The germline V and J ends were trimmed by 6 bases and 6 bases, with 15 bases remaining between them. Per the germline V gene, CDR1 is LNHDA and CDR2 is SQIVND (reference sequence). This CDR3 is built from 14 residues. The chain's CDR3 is CASSEEGNVNEQFF. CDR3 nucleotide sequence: TGTGCCAGTAGCGAGGAGGGGAATGTCAATGAGCAGTTCTTC.

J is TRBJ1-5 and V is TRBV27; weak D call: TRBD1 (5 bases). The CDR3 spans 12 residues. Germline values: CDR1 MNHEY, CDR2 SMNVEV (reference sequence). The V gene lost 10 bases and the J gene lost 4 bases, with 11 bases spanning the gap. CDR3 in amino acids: CATGPLNQPQHF. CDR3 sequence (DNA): TGTGCCACGGGACCACTGAATCAGCCCCAGCATTTT.

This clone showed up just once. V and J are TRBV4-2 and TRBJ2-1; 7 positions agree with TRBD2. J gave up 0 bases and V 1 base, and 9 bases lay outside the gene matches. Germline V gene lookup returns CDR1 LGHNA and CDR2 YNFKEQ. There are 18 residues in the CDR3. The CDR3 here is CASSQVFSGGSSYNEQFF. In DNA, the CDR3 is TGTGCCAGCAGCCAAGTTTTCTCGGGGGGTAGCTCCTACAATGAGCAGTTCTTC.

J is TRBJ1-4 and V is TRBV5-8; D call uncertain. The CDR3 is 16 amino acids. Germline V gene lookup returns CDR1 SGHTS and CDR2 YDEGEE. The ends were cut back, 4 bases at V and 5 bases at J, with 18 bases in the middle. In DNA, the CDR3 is TGTGCCAGCAGCGTCAAGGGCGGGGAATCCAATGAAAAACTGTTTTTT. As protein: CASSVKGGESNEKLFF.

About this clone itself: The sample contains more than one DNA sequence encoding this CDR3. The CDR3 bases are TGTGCCAGCAGCTTAGGGACTAGCGGGTACGAGCAGTACTTC. Translation: CASSLGTSGYEQYF. This chain uses TRBV11-2 with TRBJ2-7, with 11 nucleotides matching TRBD2. Losses at the gene ends were 1 base for V and 4 bases for J; bases not matched to a gene: 0. This CDR3 region has 14 residues. The germline gives CDR1 SGHAT, CDR2 FQNNGV.

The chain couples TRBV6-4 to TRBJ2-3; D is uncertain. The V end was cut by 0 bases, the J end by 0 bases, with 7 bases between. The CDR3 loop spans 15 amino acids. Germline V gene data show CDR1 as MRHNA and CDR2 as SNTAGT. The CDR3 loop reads CASSDSGRSTDTQYF. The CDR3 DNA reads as TGTGCCAGCAGTGACTCGGGCAGGAGCACAGATACGCAGTATTTT.

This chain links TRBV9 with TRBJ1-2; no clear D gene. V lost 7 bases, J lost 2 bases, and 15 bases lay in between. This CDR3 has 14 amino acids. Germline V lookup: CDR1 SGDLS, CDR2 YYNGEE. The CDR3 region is CASSGSGSNYGYTF. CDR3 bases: TGTGCCAGCTCCGGCTCGGGGTCGAACTATGGCTACACCTTC.

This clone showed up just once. The DNA of the CDR3 is TGTGCCAGCAGTCTACAGGGTAATGACAATCAGCCCCAGCATTTT. This encodes CASSLQGNDNQPQHF. The chain carries TRBV21-1 and TRBJ1-5; the table's D gene call, TRBD1, was not cross checked with the DNA. TRBV21-1 is tagged as a pseudogene. This CDR3 comprises 15 residues.

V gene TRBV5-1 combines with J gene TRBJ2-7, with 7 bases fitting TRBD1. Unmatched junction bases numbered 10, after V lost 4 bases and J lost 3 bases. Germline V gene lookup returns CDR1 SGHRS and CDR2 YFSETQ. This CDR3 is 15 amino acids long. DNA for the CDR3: TGCGCCAGCAGCCAAAACCGGGACAGATACTACGAGCAGTACTTC. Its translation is CASSQNRDRYYEQYF.

This CDR3 is CASSLTGGGTDTQYF. Here the CDR3 DNA reads TGTGCCAGCAGCCTCACAGGGGGCGGCACAGATACGCAGTATTTT. The chain carries TRBV7-2 and TRBJ2-3; TRBD1 aligns across 9 bases. CDR3 length equals 15 residues. CDR1 is SGHTA, CDR2 FQGNSA, per germline. With V trimmed by 5 bases and J by 1 base, 4 bases remained unmatched. Based on the CDR3 plus reference TRBV7-2 and TRBJ2-3, the full variable domain is GAGVSQSPSNKVTEKGKDVELRCDPISGHTALYWYRQSLGQGLEFLIYFQGNSAPDKSGLPSDRFSAERTGGSVSTLTIQRTQQEDSAVYLCASSLTGGGTDTQYFGPGTRLTVL.

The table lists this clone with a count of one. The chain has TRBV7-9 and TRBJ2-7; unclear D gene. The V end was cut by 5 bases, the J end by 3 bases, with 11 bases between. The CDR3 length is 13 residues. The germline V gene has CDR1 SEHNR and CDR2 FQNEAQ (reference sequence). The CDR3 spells CASSAYLDYEQYF. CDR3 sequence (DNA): TGTGCCAGCAGCGCCTACCTCGACTACGAGCAGTACTTC.

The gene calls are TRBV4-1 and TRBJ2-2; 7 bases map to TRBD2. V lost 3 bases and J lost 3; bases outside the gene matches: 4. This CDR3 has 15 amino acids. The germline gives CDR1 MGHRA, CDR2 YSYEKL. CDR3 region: CASSHPGLHTGELFF. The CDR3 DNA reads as TGCGCCAGCAGCCACCCGGGACTACACACCGGGGAGCTGTTTTTT.